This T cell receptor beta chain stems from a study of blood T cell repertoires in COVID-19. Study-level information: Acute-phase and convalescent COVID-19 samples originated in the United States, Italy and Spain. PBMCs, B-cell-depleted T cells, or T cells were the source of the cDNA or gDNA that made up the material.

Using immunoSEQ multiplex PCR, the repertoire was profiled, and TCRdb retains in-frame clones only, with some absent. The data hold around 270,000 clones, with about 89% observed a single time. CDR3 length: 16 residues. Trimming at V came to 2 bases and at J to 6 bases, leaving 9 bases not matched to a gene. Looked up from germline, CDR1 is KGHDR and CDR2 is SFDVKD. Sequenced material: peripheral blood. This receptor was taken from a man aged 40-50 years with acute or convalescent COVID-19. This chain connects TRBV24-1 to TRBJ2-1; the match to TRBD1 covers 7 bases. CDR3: CATSDSLPGQLNEQFF. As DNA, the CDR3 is TGTGCCACCAGTGATTCACTCCCGGGACAGCTCAATGAGCAGTTCTTC.